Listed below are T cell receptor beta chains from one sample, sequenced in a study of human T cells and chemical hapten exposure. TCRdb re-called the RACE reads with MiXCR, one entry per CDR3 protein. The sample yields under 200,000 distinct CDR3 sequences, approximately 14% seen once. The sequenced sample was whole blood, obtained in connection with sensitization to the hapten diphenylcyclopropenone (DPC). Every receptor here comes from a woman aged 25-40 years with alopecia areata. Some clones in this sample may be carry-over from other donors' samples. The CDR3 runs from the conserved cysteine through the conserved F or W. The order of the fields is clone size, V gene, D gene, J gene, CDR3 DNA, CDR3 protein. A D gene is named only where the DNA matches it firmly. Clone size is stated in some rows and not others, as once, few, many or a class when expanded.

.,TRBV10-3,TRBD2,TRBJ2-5,TGTGCCATCAGTGAGACTAGCGACCAAGAGACCCAGTACTTC,CAISETSDQETQYF
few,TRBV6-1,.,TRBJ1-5,TGTGCCAGCAGTGTTCAGGCAGGTTCAGGCAATCAGCCCCAGCATTTT,CASSVQAGSGNQPQHF
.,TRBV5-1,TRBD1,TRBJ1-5,TGCACCAGCAGCTTGGAGGGACAGGTCAATCAGCCCCAGCATTTT,CTSSLEGQVNQPQHF
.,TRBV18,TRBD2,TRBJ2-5,TGTGCCAGCTCACCACGGGTTAGCGGGAGAATGGATGAGACCCAGTACTTC,CASSPRVSGRMDETQYF
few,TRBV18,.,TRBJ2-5,TGTGCCAGCTCTTTCGGGGCACAAGAGACCCAGTACTTC,CASSFGAQETQYF
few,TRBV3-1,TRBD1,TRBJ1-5,TGTGCCAGCAGTCTTAGTGGGACAGCACCAAATCAGCCCCAGCATTTT,CASSLSGTAPNQPQHF
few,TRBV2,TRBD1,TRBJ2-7,TGTGCCAGCGGGGATTGGACAGGGATGGGTGAGCAGTACTTC,CASGDWTGMGEQYF
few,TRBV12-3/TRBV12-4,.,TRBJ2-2,TGTGCCAGCAGTTTACCCGGACGGGAGCTGTTTTTT,CASSLPGRELFF
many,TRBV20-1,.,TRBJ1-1,TGCAGTGCTAGTCAAACCCCACTGAACACTGAAGCTTTCTTT,CSASQTPLNTEAFF
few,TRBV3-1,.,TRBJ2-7,TGTGCCAGCAGCCCTCCGGACTTCCGAGGCTACGAGCAGTACTTC,CASSPPDFRGYEQYF
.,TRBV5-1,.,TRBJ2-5,TGCGCCAGCAGCCCTGGAGGAGGGGTCGAAGAGACCCAGTACTTC,CASSPGGGVEETQYF
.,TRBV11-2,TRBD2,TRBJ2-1,TGTGCCAGCAGCTTAGATCTTACTAGCGTGGGCGGTGAGCAGTTCTTC,CASSLDLTSVGGEQFF
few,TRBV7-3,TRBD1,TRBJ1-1,TGTGCCAGCTCCTTAAGGGGTCCCGGGACAGGGGGCACTGAAGCTTTCTTT,CASSLRGPGTGGTEAFF
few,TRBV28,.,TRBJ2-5,TGTGCCAGCAGTTTACCCCTAGGAGCAGAGACCCAGTACTTC,CASSLPLGAETQYF
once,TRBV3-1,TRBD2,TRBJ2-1,TGTGCCAGCAGCCAAGTAACTCTAGCGGGAGATAATGAGCAGTTCTTC,CASSQVTLAGDNEQFF
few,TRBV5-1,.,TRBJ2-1,TGCGCCAGCAGCTCCGTGGGTGGGGTCTACAATGAGCAGTTCTTC,CASSSVGGVYNEQFF
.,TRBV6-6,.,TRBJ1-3,TGTGCCAGCAGTCTCGAAAACACCATATATTTT,CASSLENTIYF
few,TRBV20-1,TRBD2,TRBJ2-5,TGCAGTGCTAGGGATTCACTAGCGGGGAACTTCCAAGAGACCCAGTACTTC,CSARDSLAGNFQETQYF
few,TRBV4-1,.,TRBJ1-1,TGCGCCAGCAGCCTCTCTCATTCGAACACTGAAGCTTTCTTT,CASSLSHSNTEAFF
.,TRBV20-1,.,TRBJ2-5,TGCAGTGCTAGACCCGGGACCCAAGAGACCCAGTACTTC,CSARPGTQETQYF
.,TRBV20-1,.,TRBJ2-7,TGCAGTGCTGTAGAATACGAGCAGTACTTC,CSAVEYEQYF
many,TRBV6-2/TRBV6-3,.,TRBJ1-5,TGTGCCAGCAGCCAACGGGTATCTAGCAATCAGCCCCAGCATTTT,CASSQRVSSNQPQHF
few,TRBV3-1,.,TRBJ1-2,TGTGCCAGCAGCCAAGTTCCGGGGCTGGGCTATGGCTACACCTTC,CASSQVPGLGYGYTF
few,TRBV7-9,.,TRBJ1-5,TGTGCCAGCAGCTTAGCCGGGGGACAGCCCCAGCATTTT,CASSLAGGQPQHF
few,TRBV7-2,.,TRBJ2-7,TGTGCCAGCAGCTTAAACCACATAGCCTACGAGCAGTACTTC,CASSLNHIAYEQYF
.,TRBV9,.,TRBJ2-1,TGTGCCAGCAGCGATGCAAGAGGAGGTGACAATGAGCAGTTCTTC,CASSDARGGDNEQFF
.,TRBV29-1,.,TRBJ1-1,TGCAGCGTTTTCTGGGGCGGCGGAGGGACTGAAGCTTTCTTT,CSVFWGGGGTEAFF
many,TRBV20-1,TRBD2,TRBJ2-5,TGCAGTGCCAGCGGACTAGCGGGAGGCGGGACCCAGTACTTC,CSASGLAGGGTQYF
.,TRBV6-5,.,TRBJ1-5,TGTGCCAGCAGTTACTCTGGGCAGGTTGGTCAGCCCCAGCATTTT,CASSYSGQVGQPQHF
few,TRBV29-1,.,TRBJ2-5,TGCAGCGTTGAAAGCAGGGCTCGAGAGACCCAGTACTTC,CSVESRARETQYF
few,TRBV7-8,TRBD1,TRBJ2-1,TGTGCCAGCAGCAAGGGACAGGGGCTTTCCTACAATGAGCAGTTCTTC,CASSKGQGLSYNEQFF
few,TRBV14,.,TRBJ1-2,TGTGCCAGCAGCCAGGGACCGTTCTATGGCTACACCTTC,CASSQGPFYGYTF
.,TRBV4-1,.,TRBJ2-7,TGCGCCAGCAGCCAAGACAGAGCCTTCTCCTACGAGCAGTACTTC,CASSQDRAFSYEQYF
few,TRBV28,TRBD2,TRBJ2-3,TGTGCCAGCGGTACTAGCGGGGGGTCGGTGGCAGATACGCAGTATTTT,CASGTSGGSVADTQYF
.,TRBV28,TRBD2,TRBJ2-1,TGTGCCGGAGCCCAAGCGGGAGGGGGTTACAATGAGCAGTTCTTC,CAGAQAGGGYNEQFF
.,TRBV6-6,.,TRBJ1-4,TGTGCCAGCAGTCGTGGGGCGCAGAGTAATGAAAAACTGTTTTTT,CASSRGAQSNEKLFF
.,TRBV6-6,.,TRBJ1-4,TGTGCCAGCAGTTACCTCCATGGGGCTGGAGAAAAACTGTTTTTT,CASSYLHGAGEKLFF
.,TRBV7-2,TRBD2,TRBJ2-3,TGTGCCAGCAGCCTGCTAGCGGGGAAAAATACGCAGTATTTT,CASSLLAGKNTQYF
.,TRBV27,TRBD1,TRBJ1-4,TGTGCCAGCAGCAGACAGGGGGCCACCCCTGAAAAACTGTTTTTT,CASSRQGATPEKLFF
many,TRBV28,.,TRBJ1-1,TGTGCCAGCAGTCCCCTCGGTGTGGGGGGCGGGACTGAAGCTTTCTTT,CASSPLGVGGGTEAFF
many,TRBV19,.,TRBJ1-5,TGTGCCGGAGGAACAGCACCGGCGTCCTCTAATCAGCCCCAGCATTTT,CAGGTAPASSNQPQHF
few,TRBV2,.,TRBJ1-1,TGTGCCAGCAGTGTCGAACAGAACACTGAAGCTTTCTTT,CASSVEQNTEAFF
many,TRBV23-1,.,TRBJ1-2,TGCGCCAGCAGTCAATCGTTAGTTGCGTCGGCGGAAGGCTATGGCTACACCTTC,CASSQSLVASAEGYGYTF
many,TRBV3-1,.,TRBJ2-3,TGTGCCAGCAGCGCTAGCACAGATACGCAGTATTTT,CASSASTDTQYF
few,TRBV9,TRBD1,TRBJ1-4,TGTGCCAGCAGCGCGACAGGGGGAGCCAATGAAAAACTGTTTTTT,CASSATGGANEKLFF
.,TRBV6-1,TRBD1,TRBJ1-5,TGTGCCAGCAGTGCCGATAGAGGGACAGGGAGACAGCCCCAGCATTTT,CASSADRGTGRQPQHF
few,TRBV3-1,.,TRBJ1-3,TGTGCCAGCAGCCAAGCTGTAGTTTCATCTGGAAACACCATATATTTT,CASSQAVVSSGNTIYF
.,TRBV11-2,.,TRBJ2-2,TGTGCCAGCAGAATCGGGCAGGCACCCACCGGGGAGCTGTTTTTT,CASRIGQAPTGELFF
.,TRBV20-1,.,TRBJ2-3,TGCAGTGCTGGCGGGGGCACAGATACGCAGTATTTT,CSAGGGTDTQYF
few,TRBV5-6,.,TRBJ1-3,TGTGCCAGCAGCTTGGAGACATTCACTTCTGGAAACACCATATATTTT,CASSLETFTSGNTIYF
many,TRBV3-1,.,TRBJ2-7,TGTGCCAGCAGCCAAGTGGGATACGAGCAGTACTTC,CASSQVGYEQYF
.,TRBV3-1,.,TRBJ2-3,TGTGCCAGCAGCCAAGCAGTGGAAGATACGCAGTATTTT,CASSQAVEDTQYF
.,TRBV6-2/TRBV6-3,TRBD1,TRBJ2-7,TGTGCCAGCGGACAGGGCCCTCCCTCCTACGAGCAGTACTTC,CASGQGPPSYEQYF
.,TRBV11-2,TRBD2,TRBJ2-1,TGTGCCAGCAAACTAGCGGCCTACAATGAGCAGTTCTTC,CASKLAAYNEQFF
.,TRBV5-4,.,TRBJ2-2,TGTGCCAGCAGCCCATACTGGAGGGGAGGCACCGGGGAGCTGTTTTTT,CASSPYWRGGTGELFF
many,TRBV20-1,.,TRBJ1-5,TGCAGTGCTAGAGGCAGGAATAGCAATCAGCCCCAGCATTTT,CSARGRNSNQPQHF
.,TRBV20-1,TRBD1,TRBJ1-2,TGCAGTGCTAGTAAAATACAGGGGGCTGGTCAGGACAGGGGCTACACCTTC,CSASKIQGAGQDRGYTF
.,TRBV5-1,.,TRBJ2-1,TGCGCCAGCAGCTTAATTGGGCACAATGAGCAGTTCTTC,CASSLIGHNEQFF
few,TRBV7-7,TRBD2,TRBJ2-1,TGTGCTAGCAGCCCTCGAACTAGCGGGGTTTCCTACAATGAGCAGTTCTTC,CASSPRTSGVSYNEQFF